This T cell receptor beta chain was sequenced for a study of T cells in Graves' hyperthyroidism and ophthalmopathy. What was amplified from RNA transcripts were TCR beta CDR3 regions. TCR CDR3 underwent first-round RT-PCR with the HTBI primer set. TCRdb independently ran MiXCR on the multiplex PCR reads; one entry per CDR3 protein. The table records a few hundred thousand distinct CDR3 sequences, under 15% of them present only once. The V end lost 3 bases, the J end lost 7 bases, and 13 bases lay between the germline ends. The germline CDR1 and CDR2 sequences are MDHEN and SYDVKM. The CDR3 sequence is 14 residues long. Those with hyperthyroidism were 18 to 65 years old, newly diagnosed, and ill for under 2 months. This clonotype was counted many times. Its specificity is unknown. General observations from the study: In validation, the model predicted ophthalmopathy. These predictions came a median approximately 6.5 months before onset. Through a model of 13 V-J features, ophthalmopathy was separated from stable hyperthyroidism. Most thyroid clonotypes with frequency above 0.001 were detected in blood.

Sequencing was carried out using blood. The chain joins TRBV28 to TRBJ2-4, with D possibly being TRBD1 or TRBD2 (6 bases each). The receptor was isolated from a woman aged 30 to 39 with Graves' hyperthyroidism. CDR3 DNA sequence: TGTGCCAGCAGTTTTAGGGGGGCTCAGAACATTCAGTACTTC. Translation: CASSFRGAQNIQYF.